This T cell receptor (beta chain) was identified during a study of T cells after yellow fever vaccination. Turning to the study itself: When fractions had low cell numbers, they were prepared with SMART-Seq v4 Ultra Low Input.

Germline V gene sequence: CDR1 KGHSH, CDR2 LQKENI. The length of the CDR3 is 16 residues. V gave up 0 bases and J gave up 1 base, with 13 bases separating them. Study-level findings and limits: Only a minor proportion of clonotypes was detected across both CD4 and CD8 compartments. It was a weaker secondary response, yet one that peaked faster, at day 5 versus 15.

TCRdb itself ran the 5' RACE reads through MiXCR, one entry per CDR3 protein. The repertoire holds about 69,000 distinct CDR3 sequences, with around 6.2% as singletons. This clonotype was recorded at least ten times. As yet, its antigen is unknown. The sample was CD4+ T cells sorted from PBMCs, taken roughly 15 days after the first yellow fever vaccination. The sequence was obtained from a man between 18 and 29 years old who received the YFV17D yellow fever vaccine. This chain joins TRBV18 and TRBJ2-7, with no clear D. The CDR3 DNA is TGTGCCAGCTCACCACCGAATCGGTTTTTGTCCTACGAGCAGTACTTC. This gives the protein CASSPPNRFLSYEQYF.